The text below deals with one T cell receptor (beta chain). TCRdb's copy holds only in-frame clones and misses some; the assay was immunoSEQ multiplex PCR. Among some 130,000 clones listed, about 89% were seen once. The data are from a study of blood T cell repertoires in COVID-19. CDR3 length: 17 amino acids. From germline, CDR1 is SGDLS and CDR2 YYNGEE. The V end was cut by 0 bases, the J end by 0 bases, with 15 bases between. The receptor's source is a man aged 55 to 69 with COVID-19, enrolled during active disease. Input material: peripheral blood. This chain links TRBV9 with TRBJ1-1; D is possibly TRBD1 (6 bases). CDR3 nucleotides: TGTGCCAGCAGCGTAGATTTGGGACACTTATTGAACACTGAAGCTTTCTTT. Translated: CASSVDLGHLLNTEAFF.